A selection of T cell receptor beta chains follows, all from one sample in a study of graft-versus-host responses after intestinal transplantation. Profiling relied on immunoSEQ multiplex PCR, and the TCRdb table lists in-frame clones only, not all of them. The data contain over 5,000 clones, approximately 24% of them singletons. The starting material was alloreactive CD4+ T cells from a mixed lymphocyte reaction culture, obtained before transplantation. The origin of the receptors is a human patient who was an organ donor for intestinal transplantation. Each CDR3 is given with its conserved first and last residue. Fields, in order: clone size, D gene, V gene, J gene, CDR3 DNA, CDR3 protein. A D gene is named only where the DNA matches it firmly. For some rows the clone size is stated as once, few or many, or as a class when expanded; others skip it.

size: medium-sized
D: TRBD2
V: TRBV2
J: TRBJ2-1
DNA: TGTGCCAGCTCTTCGGGAGGCAATGAGCAGTTCTTC
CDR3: CASSSGGNEQFF

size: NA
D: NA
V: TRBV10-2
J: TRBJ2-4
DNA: TGCGCCAGCAGTGAACGGGACTCTTTTCAGTACTTC
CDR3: CASSERDSFQYF

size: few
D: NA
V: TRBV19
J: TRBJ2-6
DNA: TGTGCCAGTGCGGCTACCCGTGGCTCTGGGGCCAACGTCCTGACTTTC
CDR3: CASAATRGSGANVLTF

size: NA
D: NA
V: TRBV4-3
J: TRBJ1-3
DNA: TGCGCCAGCAGCCACGCAGCTGGAGGGTCAGGGAACACCATATATTTT
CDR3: CASSHAAGGSGNTIYF

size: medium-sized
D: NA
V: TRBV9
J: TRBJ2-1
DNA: TGTGCCAGCAGCGTAGGGACAGTCGCCTACAATGAGCAGTTCTTC
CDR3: CASSVGTVAYNEQFF

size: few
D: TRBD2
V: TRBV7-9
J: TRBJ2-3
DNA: TGTGCCAGCAGCGAGGGAGGGCTCACTAGCACAGATACGCAGTATTTT
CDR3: CASSEGGLTSTDTQYF

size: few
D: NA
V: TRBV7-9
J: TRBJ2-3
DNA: TGTGCCAGCAGCTTAGGAGCTCCGAAGGGGCTTGATACGCAGTATTTT
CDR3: CASSLGAPKGLDTQYF

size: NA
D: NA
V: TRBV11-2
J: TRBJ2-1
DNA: TGTGCCAGCAGCCTCAGATTTACCGTGCAGTTCTTC
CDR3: CASSLRFTVQFF

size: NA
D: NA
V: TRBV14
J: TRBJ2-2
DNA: TGTGCCAGCAGTTCGGACAGCTTGAACACCGGGGAGCTGTTTTTT
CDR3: CASSSDSLNTGELFF

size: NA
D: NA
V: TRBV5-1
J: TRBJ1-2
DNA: TGCGCCAGCAGCTTGGGACAGACCTATGGCTACACCTTC
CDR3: CASSLGQTYGYTF

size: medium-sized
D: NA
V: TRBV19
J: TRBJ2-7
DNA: TGTGCCACCTCAATTTCGGGCAGGGGACACTACGAGCAGTACTTC
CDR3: CATSISGRGHYEQYF

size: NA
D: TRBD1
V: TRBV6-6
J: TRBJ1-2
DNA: TGTGCCAGCAGCCGGGACAGGGCTAACTATGGCTACACCTTC
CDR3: CASSRDRANYGYTF

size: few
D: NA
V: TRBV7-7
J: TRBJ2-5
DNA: TGTGCCAGCAGCGGAGGGGGGGCCGGGGAGACCCAGTACTTC
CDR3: CASSGGGAGETQYF

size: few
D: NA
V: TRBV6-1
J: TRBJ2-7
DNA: TGTGCCAGCAGTTTCGAATCAGGGTTCTACGAGCAGTACTTC
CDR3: CASSFESGFYEQYF

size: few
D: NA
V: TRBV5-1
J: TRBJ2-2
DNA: TGCGCCAGCAGCTTGAGACTCTACACCGGGGAGCTGTTTTTT
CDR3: CASSLRLYTGELFF

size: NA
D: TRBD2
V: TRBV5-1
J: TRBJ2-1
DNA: TGCGCCAGCAGCTGGACTAGCGGGACCTACAATGAGCAGTTCTTC
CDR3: CASSWTSGTYNEQFF

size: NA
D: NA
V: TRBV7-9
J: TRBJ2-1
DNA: TGTGCCAGCAGCCTTAGACAGATAAACAATGAGCAGTTCTTC
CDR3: CASSLRQINNEQFF

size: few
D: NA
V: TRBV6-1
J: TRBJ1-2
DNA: TGTGCCAGCTCGAGAAACTATGGCTACACCTTC
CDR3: CASSRNYGYTF

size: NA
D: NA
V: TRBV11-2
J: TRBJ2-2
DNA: TGTGCCAGCAGCTTGCGGGCCATCACCGGGGAGCTGTTTTTT
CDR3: CASSLRAITGELFF

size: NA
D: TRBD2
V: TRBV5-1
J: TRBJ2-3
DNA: TGCGCCAGCAGCTTCCTATCCCGGGACTTCTCGCGGGGGACAGATACGCAGTATTTT
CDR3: CASSFLSRDFSRGTDTQYF

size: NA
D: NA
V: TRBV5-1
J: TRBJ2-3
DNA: TGCGCCAGCAGCTTTCCGGGAATAACAACAGATACGCAGTATTTT
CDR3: CASSFPGITTDTQYF

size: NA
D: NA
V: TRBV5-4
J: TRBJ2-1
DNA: TGTGCCAGCAGCTCCTCGTCTAGTAGGCGGGAGCAGTTCTTC
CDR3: CASSSSSSRREQFF

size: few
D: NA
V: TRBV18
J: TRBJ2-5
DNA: TGTGCCAGCTCACCATTCGACTCGGACCAAGAGACCCAGTACTTC
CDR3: CASSPFDSDQETQYF

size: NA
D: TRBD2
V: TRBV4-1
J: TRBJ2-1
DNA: TGCGCCAGCAGCCGAACTAGCGCTTCCTACAATGAGCAGTTCTTC
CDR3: CASSRTSASYNEQFF

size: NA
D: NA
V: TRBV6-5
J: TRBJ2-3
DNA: TGTGCCAGCAGTTACTCGGGGGCCAAAGGTGGTACGCAGTATTTT
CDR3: CASSYSGAKGGTQYF

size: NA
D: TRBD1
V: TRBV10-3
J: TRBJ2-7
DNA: TGTGCCATCAGGCGCGAAACACGGGACAGGGGAGGCGAGCAGTACTTC
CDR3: CAIRRETRDRGGEQYF

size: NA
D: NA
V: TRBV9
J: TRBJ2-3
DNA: TGTGCCAGCAGGAAGACAGGCACAGATACGCAGTATTTT
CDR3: CASRKTGTDTQYF

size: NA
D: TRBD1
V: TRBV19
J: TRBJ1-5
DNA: TGTGCCAGTAGTAGGGACAGGGCCGCTAATCAGCCCCAGCATTTT
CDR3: CASSRDRAANQPQHF

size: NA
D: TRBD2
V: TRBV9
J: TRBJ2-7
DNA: TGTGCCAGCAGCTTTAGCGGGGGTTCCTACGAGCAGTACTTC
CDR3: CASSFSGGSYEQYF

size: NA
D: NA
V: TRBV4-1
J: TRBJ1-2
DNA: TGCGCCAGCAGCCAACCCCGCGGCGGGGGCTTCTATGGCTACACCTTC
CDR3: CASSQPRGGGFYGYTF

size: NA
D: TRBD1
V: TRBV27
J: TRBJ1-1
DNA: TGTGCCAGCAGTTCTACAGGGGGCAGAACTGAAGCTTTCTTT
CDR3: CASSSTGGRTEAFF

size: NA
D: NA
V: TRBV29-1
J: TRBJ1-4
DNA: TGCAGCGTTGAGACCGCGGAAAATGAAAAACTGTTTTTT
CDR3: CSVETAENEKLFF

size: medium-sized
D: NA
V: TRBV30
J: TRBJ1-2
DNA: TGTGCCTGGAGCTTGGGCAGGAACTATGGCTACACCTTC
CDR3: CAWSLGRNYGYTF

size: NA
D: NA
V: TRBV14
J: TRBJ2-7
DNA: TGTGCCAGCAGCCTCGGGTTTCCCAGCTCCTACGAGCAGTACTTC
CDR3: CASSLGFPSSYEQYF

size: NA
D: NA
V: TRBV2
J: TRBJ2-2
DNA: TGTGCCAGTAACTTCGAAACCGGGGAGCTGTTTTTT
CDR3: CASNFETGELFF

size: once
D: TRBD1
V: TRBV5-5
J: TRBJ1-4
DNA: TGTGCCAGCAGCTTGGCAGGAACAGGGGGTCTTGAAAAACTGTTTTTT
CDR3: CASSLAGTGGLEKLFF

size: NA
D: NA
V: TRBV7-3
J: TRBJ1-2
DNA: TGTGCCAGCAGCTTAGGGGGCGGCTACACCTTC
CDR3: CASSLGGGYTF

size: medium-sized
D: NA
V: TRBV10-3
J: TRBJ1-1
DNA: TGTGCCATCAGTGATCTTCTGAGGAACACTGAAGCTTTCTTT
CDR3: CAISDLLRNTEAFF

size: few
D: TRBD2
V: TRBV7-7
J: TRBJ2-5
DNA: TGTGCTAGCAGCGCGGGGACTAGGGTTCAAGAGACCCAGTACTTC
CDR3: CASSAGTRVQETQYF

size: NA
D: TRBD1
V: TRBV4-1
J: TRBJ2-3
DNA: TGCGCCAGCAGCCAGCGCGGACAGGGAAGCACAGATACGCAGTATTTT
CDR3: CASSQRGQGSTDTQYF

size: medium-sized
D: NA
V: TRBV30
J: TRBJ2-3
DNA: TGTGCCTGGAGTTTTCTAGGTGAAGGAACAGATACGCAGTATTTT
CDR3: CAWSFLGEGTDTQYF

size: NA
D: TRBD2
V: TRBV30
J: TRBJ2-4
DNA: TGTGCCTGGAGTGACGGGCTAGCGGGGAGATCCAAAAACATTCAGTACTTC
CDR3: CAWSDGLAGRSKNIQYF

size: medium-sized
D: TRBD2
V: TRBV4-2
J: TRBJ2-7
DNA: TGTGCCAGCAGCGGACGACTAGCGGGAGTACCCTACGAGCAGTACTTC
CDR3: CASSGRLAGVPYEQYF

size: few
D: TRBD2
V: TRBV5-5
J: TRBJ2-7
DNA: TGTGCCAGCAGCCAAAGACGGGCTAGCGGAATCTACGAGCAGTACTTC
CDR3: CASSQRRASGIYEQYF

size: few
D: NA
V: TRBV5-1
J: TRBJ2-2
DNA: TGCGCCAGCCGGATAGTTCCGGGGAACACCGGGGAGCTGTTTTTT
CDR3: CASRIVPGNTGELFF

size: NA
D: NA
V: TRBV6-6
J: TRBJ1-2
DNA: TGTGCCAGCAGCCTCTTGAGGGTCGGAGTCCTAGGCTACACCTTC
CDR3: CASSLLRVGVLGYTF

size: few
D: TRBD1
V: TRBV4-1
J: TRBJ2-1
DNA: TGCGCCAGCAGCATGACAGGGGCGCCAACACTCTCCTACAATGAGCAGTTCTTC
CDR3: CASSMTGAPTLSYNEQFF